Each of the 13 T cell receptor beta chains below was sequenced from the same sample in a study of T cells after yellow fever vaccination. TCRdb processed the 5' RACE reads anew with MiXCR; each CDR3 protein has one entry. Here the sample spans about 630,000 distinct CDR3 sequences, 9% to 15% being singletons. Source: PBMCs, taken on the day of the yellow fever booster vaccination. Receptors were obtained from a man younger than 45 who received the YFV17D yellow fever vaccine.

This clonotype was counted between two and nine times. This rearrangement joins TRBV6-2 or TRBV6-3 to TRBJ2-1; TRBD2 matches 7 bases. This CDR3 contains 17 residues. With V trimmed by 6 bases and J by 0 bases, 11 bases remained unmatched. Germline V lookup: CDR1 MNHEY, CDR2 SVGEGT. The CDR3 sequence is CASRTDTGGDSYNEQFF. The CDR3 coding sequence is TGTGCCAGCAGAACCGACACGGGGGGAGACTCCTACAATGAGCAGTTCTTC.

The DNA for the CDR3 is TGTGCCAGCAGCTTATATGGTAGCCCCAATGAGCAGTTCTTC. Protein: CASSLYGSPNEQFF. V is TRBV7-2 and J is TRBJ2-1; no clear D gene. Trimming pared 2 bases from V and 6 bases from J, leaving 11 bases between. Germline assignment: CDR1 SGHTA and CDR2 FQGNSA. CDR3 length equals 14 residues.

This clonotype was recorded a few times. This chain links TRBV4-2 with TRBJ2-7; 11 bases are a match to TRBD2. This CDR3 contains 15 residues. J gave up 6 bases and V 8 bases, and 12 bases lay outside the gene matches. Germline V gene lookup returns CDR1 LGHNA and CDR2 YNFKEQ. CDR3 protein: CASQGSGRAYSEQYF. CDR3 sequence (DNA): TGTGCCAGCCAAGGTAGCGGGAGGGCCTATAGCGAGCAGTACTTC.

This clonotype was found many times. This chain uses TRBV29-1 with TRBJ2-5; no definite D call. This CDR3 is built from 14 residues. The ends were cut back, 5 bases at V and 2 bases at J, with 15 bases in the middle. Germline loops: CDR1 SQVTM, CDR2 ANQGSEA. DNA of the CDR3: TGCAGCGTTAGGTCAGAAGCGTGGCAAGAGACCCAGTACTTC. It is translated as CSVRSEAWQETQYF.

The V gene is TRBV5-1, the J gene TRBJ2-1; D perhaps matches TRBD2 (6 bases). With 0 bases removed from V and 7 bases from J, the gap between germline ends came to 11 bases. Per germline, CDR1 SGHRS and CDR2 YFSETQ. The CDR3 runs to 14 residues. In DNA, the CDR3 is TGCGCCAGCAGCTTGGCCTCTAGCGATAATGAGCAGTTCTTC. Translation: CASSLASSDNEQFF.

In this sample, this clonotype turned up a few times. The DNA of the CDR3 is TGTGCCAGCAGTTTCCTTTGGGCCTCTGGGGCCAACGTCCTGACTTTC. Translation gives CASSFLWASGANVLTF. This chain links TRBV12-3 or TRBV12-4 with TRBJ2-6; D not resolved. Trimming removed 3 bases from V and 0 bases from J, with 9 bases in between. The CDR3 has 16 amino acids.

This clonotype was counted many times. The rearrangement uses TRBV7-9 and TRBJ2-7; TRBD2 aligns across 8 bases. Trimming took 5 bases from V and 0 from J; bases not matched to a gene: 6. The germline gives CDR1 SEHNR, CDR2 FQNEAQ (reference sequence). This CDR3 has 15 amino acids. The CDR3 bases are TGTGCCAGCAGCAAATACAGCGGGAGCTCCTACGAGCAGTACTTC. It yields the protein CASSKYSGSSYEQYF.

The rearrangement uses TRBV27 and TRBJ2-1; 13 bases line up with TRBD2. This CDR3 region has 17 residues. Per the germline V gene, CDR1 is MNHEY and CDR2 is SMNVEV (reference sequence). V shed 5 bases and J 0 bases; nucleotides not matched to a gene: 4. The CDR3 sequence: CASSALAGGISYNEQFF. CDR3 bases: TGTGCCAGCAGTGCACTAGCGGGAGGGATCTCCTACAATGAGCAGTTCTTC.

This chain uses TRBV10-2 with TRBJ1-2; possible D gene TRBD1, 5 bases. V was shortened by 4 bases and J by 7 bases, with 19 bases between the two germline ends. This CDR3 spans 15 amino acids. Germline lookup yields CDR1 WSHSY and CDR2 SAAADI. CDR3 in DNA: TGCGCCAGCAGTGCTTCACTCAGGGTAATTCGTGGCTACACCTTC. Its protein product is CASSASLRVIRGYTF.

This clonotype was counted at least ten times. V is TRBV27 and J is TRBJ2-1; no definite D call. The CDR3 extends over 13 amino acids. The germline V gene has CDR1 MNHEY and CDR2 SMNVEV (reference sequence). V was trimmed by 4 bases and J by 3 bases, leaving 7 bases between them. CDR3 region: CASSYSYYNEQFF. CDR3 bases: TGTGCCAGCAGTTACTCATACTACAATGAGCAGTTCTTC.

Only a few counts were recorded for this clonotype. V gene TRBV19 combines with J gene TRBJ2-1, with TRBD2 identical over 10 bases. The CDR3 has 14 amino acids. With 0 bases clipped from V and 15 bases from J, the junction kept 8 bases outside the gene matches. In germline, CDR1 is LNHDA, CDR2 SQIVND (reference sequence). The CDR3 region is CASSIDLGLAKLFF. CDR3 coding DNA: TGTGCCAGTAGTATAGATCTGGGACTAGCGAAGCTGTTCTTC.

This clonotype was found a few times. The rearrangement uses TRBV5-1 and TRBJ2-7; D possibly uses TRBD1 or TRBD2 (5 bases each). Germline assignment: CDR1 SGHRS and CDR2 YFSETQ. This CDR3 region has 15 residues. Trimming pared 4 bases from V and 7 bases from J, leaving 21 bases between. The CDR3 DNA reads as TGCGCCAGCAGCATGGGGACCGCGGGCCTGGATGAGCAGTACTTC. It codes for CASSMGTAGLDEQYF.

The CDR3 sequence is CASSSTLRTGGDGYTF. The CDR3 region has the DNA TGTGCCAGCAGCTCTACCCTTAGGACAGGGGGCGATGGCTACACCTTC. The V gene is TRBV7-9, the J gene TRBJ1-2; 11 bases line up with TRBD1. This CDR3 has 16 residues. V dropped 4 bases and J dropped 6; count of bases not matched to a gene: 10. CDR1 and CDR2 from the germline V gene are SEHNR and FQNEAQ (reference sequence).